Below are 9 T cell receptor beta chains sequenced from a single sample in a study of blood T cell repertoires in COVID-19. Only in-frame clones appear in the TCRdb table, and some are missing; sequencing was by immunoSEQ multiplex PCR. The data hold over 120,000 clones, with 80% to 85% observed a single time. The specimen was peripheral blood. Receptors were obtained from a human donor in a cohort sampled during active COVID-19.

The V call is TRBV3-1 (or the pseudogene TRBV3-2), the J call TRBJ2-1, with TRBD1 as a possible D gene (6 bases). The length of the CDR3 is 16 residues. CDR1 and CDR2 from the germline V gene are LGHDT and YNNKEL (reference sequence). Trimming shortened V by 5 bases and J by 8 bases, and 22 bases separated the two germline ends. CDR3 in DNA: TGTGCCAGCAGCGGACCCGGGACAACTCCCGGAGATGAGCAGTTCTTC. As protein: CASSGPGTTPGDEQFF.

The chain carries TRBV7-2 and TRBJ2-5, with TRBD2 as a possible D gene (6 bases). The CDR3 totals 15 residues. Germline assignment: CDR1 SGHTA and CDR2 FQGNSA. Trimming pared 4 bases from V and 3 bases from J, leaving 15 bases between. The CDR3 nucleotides read TGTGCCAGCAGCTCTTCCGGGGGTGGGGAAGAGACCCAGTACTTC. This encodes CASSSSGGGEETQYF.

The chain employs TRBV20-1 and TRBJ2-5, with D maybe TRBD2 (6 bases). This CDR3 has 16 amino acids. CDR1 DFQATT and CDR2 SNEGSKA come from the germline V gene (reference sequence). Trimming removed 3 bases at V and 4 bases at J, with 21 bases between. The CDR3 spells CSASVLGGVSLETQYF. DNA of the CDR3: TGCAGTGCTAGTGTCTTGGGGGGTGTGTCCCTAGAGACCCAGTACTTC.

The rearrangement joins TRBV11-3 to TRBJ2-7, with a tentative D call TRBD2 (9 bases). Trimming shortened V by 8 bases and J by 1 base, and 21 bases separated the two germline ends. The CDR3 spans 16 residues. Germline V gene sequence: CDR1 SGHNT, CDR2 YENEEA. The CDR3 loop reads CASPQGAGGPSYEQYF. As DNA, the CDR3 is TGTGCCAGCCCTCAGGGGGCGGGAGGGCCGTCCTACGAGCAGTACTTC.

The V gene is TRBV6-1, the J gene TRBJ2-1; D is perhaps TRBD2 (6 bases). The V end lost 2 bases, the J end lost 5 bases, and 13 bases lay between the germline ends. Germline V gene lookup returns CDR1 MNHNS and CDR2 SASEGT. This CDR3 comprises 15 residues. CDR3 loop: CASSERRGINNEQFF. The DNA of the CDR3 is TGTGCCAGCAGTGAACGACGCGGGATAAACAATGAGCAGTTCTTC.

On this clone itself: Other DNA sequences in this sample translate to the same CDR3. The chain couples TRBV24-1 to TRBJ2-5; TRBD1 agrees at 7 bases. With V trimmed by 3 bases and J by 1 base, 1 base remained unmatched. Per the germline V gene, CDR1 is KGHDR and CDR2 is SFDVKD. The CDR3 runs 14 residues. The CDR3 loop is CATSDRDSQETQYF. The CDR3, as DNA: TGTGCCACCAGTGATCGGGACAGCCAAGAGACCCAGTACTTC.

The J gene is TRBJ1-1, the V gene TRBV7-8; 7 bases map to TRBD1. Trimming took 3 bases from V and 0 from J; bases not matched to a gene: 4. The germline CDR1 and CDR2 sequences are SGHVS and FQNEAQ. This CDR3 comprises 15 residues. For the CDR3, the DNA is TGTGCCAGCAGCTTGGTGGGACAGCTGAACACTGAAGCTTTCTTT. Translating it yields CASSLVGQLNTEAFF.

The chain has TRBV19 and TRBJ2-2; 14 bases align to TRBD2. Germline CDR1 LNHDA, CDR2 SQIVND (reference sequence). V was pared by 6 bases and J by 2 bases, with 8 bases of the junction left unmatched. The CDR3 extends over 18 amino acids. The CDR3 coding sequence is TGTGCCAGTAGGCCGACTAGCGGGAGGGGATTTAACACCGGGGAGCTGTTTTTT. Its protein is CASRPTSGRGFNTGELFF. The full variable domain, completed using reference TRBV19 and TRBJ2-2, is DGGITQSPKYLFRKEGQNVTLSCEQNLNHDAMYWYRQDPGQGLRLIYYSQIVNDFQKGDIAEGYSVSREKKESFPLTVTSAQKNPTAFYLCASRPTSGRGFNTGELFFGEGSRLTVL.

V gene TRBV24-1 combines with J gene TRBJ2-7, with 7 bases that match TRBD2. V gave up 5 bases and J gave up 7 bases; unmatched junction bases: 7. Germline V lookup: CDR1 KGHDR, CDR2 SFDVKD. There are 13 residues in the CDR3. The CDR3 bases are TGTGCCACCAGTGGTGGGAGGGTAGGTGAGCAGTACTTC. Its protein product is CATSGGRVGEQYF.